This TCR beta chain was found in a study of cytomegalovirus exposure and HLA in healthy donors. Study-level points and caveats: TCR beta chain V- and J-gene trimming was linked, in a later analysis, to a missense variant in DCLRE1C. Donors belonging to an Asian-associated ancestry cluster reportedly showed fewer N-insertions in productive TCRs than the roughly 670-donor mean, according to what a later analysis found.

PCR amplification relied on 60 Vbeta primers (plus 13 Jbeta primers). Profiled with immunoSEQ multiplex PCR; TCRdb holds only in-frame clones, not every one. This table holds about 95,000 clones, 75% to 85% found once. About this clone: Antigen specificity is unknown.

CDR1 and CDR2 (germline): MNHNS, SASEGT. Trimming shortened V by 6 bases and J by 6 bases, and 12 bases separated the two germline ends. The CDR3 covers 13 residues. Sequenced sample: PBMCs. The sequence derives from a woman in her thirties or forties in good health and CMV-seronegative. The rearrangement joins TRBV6-1 to TRBJ1-5; D possibly corresponds to TRBD1 (6 bases). In DNA, the CDR3 is TGTGCCAGCAGACAGGGAGTAGGTCAGCCCCAGCATTTT. Protein product: CASRQGVGQPQHF.